These 31 T cell receptor beta chains originate from one sample sequenced in a study of spatial heterogeneity in lung cancer. As to time point: blood at routine non-recurrence follow-up after resection. No cell sorting; template was whole RNA from tumor, lung tissue or PBMC. TCRdb analysed the 5' RACE reads with MiXCR anew, one entry per CDR3 protein. The data hold about 120,000 distinct CDR3 sequences, with 9% to 15% observed a single time. Sequenced here: PBMCs, sampled at follow-up. These receptors all come from a male donor with early-stage non-small cell lung cancer.

The J gene is TRBJ2-5, the V gene TRBV7-2, with 10 bases fitting TRBD1. In germline, CDR1 is SGHTA, CDR2 FQGNSA. V shed 5 bases, J shed 5 bases, and the junction held 8 bases outside the gene matches. CDR3 size: 15 residues. The CDR3 DNA reads TGTGCCAGCAGCCCCCGGGACAGGGGACTGGAGACCCAGTACTTC. Translation gives CASSPRDRGLETQYF.

This clonotype appeared many times. The chain links TRBV5-1 to TRBJ2-7; 7 bases agree with TRBD1. The CDR3 extends over 14 amino acids. Germline V gene lookup returns CDR1 SGHRS and CDR2 YFSETQ. V gave up 0 bases and J gave up 3 bases; unmatched junction bases: 3. Here the CDR3 reads CASSLDRGNYEQYF. In nucleotides, the CDR3 is TGCGCCAGCAGCTTGGACAGGGGAAACTACGAGCAGTACTTC.

A word on this clonotype: Possible read error: a much larger clone is one base away. The chain employs TRBV20-1 and TRBJ2-3; no definite D call. Germline V CDR1 and CDR2: DFQATT, SNEGSKA (reference sequence). This CDR3 contains 13 residues. Here the CDR3 reads CGNRGTFTDTQYF. In DNA form, the CDR3 reads TGCGGTAATCGTGGAACTTTCACAGATACGCAGTATTTT.

There are many counts of this clonotype. This rearrangement joins TRBV6-6 to TRBJ2-3; D is unresolved. From germline, CDR1 is MNHNY and CDR2 SVGAGI (reference sequence). The CDR3 covers 13 residues. V was trimmed by 6 bases and J by 1 base, leaving 8 bases between them. CDR3 residues: CASSIRRTDTQYF. In DNA, the CDR3 is TGTGCCAGCAGCATCAGGCGCACAGATACGCAGTATTTT.

Ten or more counts support this clonotype. The V and J genes are TRBV7-2 and TRBJ1-2; D unclear. CDR3 length equals 14 residues. From germline, CDR1 is SGHTA and CDR2 FQGNSA. V dropped 1 base and J dropped 4 bases, with 10 bases sitting between them. The chain's CDR3 is CASSLEFQRYGYTF. The CDR3 nucleotides read TGTGCCAGCAGCTTAGAGTTCCAGCGCTATGGCTACACCTTC.

In this sample, this clonotype turned up many times. CDR3 in DNA: TGTGCCAGCAGTACGGGACAGGGGGGATTCTCTGGGGCCAACGTCCTGACTTTC. Its protein product is CASSTGQGGFSGANVLTF. The J gene is TRBJ2-6, the V gene TRBV28; 11 bases match TRBD1. The CDR3 length is 18 residues. CDR1 is MDHEN, CDR2 SYDVKM, per germline. Trimming removed 5 bases from V and 0 bases from J; junction bases left unmatched: 6.

The chain recombines TRBV5-6 with TRBJ1-1, with a tentative D call TRBD1 (6 bases). Germline V gives CDR1 SGHDT, CDR2 YYEEEE. The V end lost 4 bases, the J end lost 5 bases, and 12 bases lay between the germline ends. This CDR3 has 13 amino acids. CDR3 sequence (DNA): TGTGCCAGCAGCGCAGGGGCCGGGACTGAAGCTTTCTTT. It codes for CASSAGAGTEAFF.

Ten or more counts support this clonotype. The chain joins TRBV4-1 to TRBJ2-5; D is uncertain. With 4 bases removed from V and 1 base from J, the gap between germline ends came to 10 bases. The CDR3 consists of 14 residues. The germline V gene encodes CDR1 MGHRA and CDR2 YSYEKL. In DNA form, the CDR3 reads TGCGCCAGCAGCCCCCCTCCGCCCCAAGAGACCCAGTACTTC. This encodes CASSPPPPQETQYF.

This clonotype came up many times. V gene TRBV4-1 combines with J gene TRBJ2-5; 16 nucleotides line up with TRBD2. Germline values: CDR1 MGHRA, CDR2 YSYEKL. Trimming at V came to 6 bases and at J to 3 bases, leaving 4 bases not matched to a gene. This CDR3 is 16 amino acids long. In DNA form, the CDR3 reads TGCGCCAGCAGGAAGGGACTAGCGGGGGGGGAAGAGACCCAGTACTTC. Translation: CASRKGLAGGEETQYF.

This clonotype showed up many times. The V gene is TRBV6-1, the J gene TRBJ1-2, with TRBD1 matching 8 bases. CDR3 length: 14 residues. The germline gives CDR1 MNHNS, CDR2 SASEGT. The V and J ends lost 3 bases and 3 bases, in that order; junction bases with no gene match: 3. CDR3: CASSEGQVDYGYTF. CDR3 DNA: TGTGCCAGCAGTGAGGGACAGGTGGACTATGGCTACACCTTC.

V gene TRBV7-3 combines with J gene TRBJ1-1, with D uncertain. Germline CDR1 SGHTA, CDR2 FQGTGA. This CDR3 is built from 13 residues. Trimming removed 1 base at V and 0 bases at J, with 3 bases between. The CDR3 is CASSLSVNTEAFF. The CDR3 region has the DNA TGTGCCAGCAGCTTAAGCGTGAACACTGAAGCTTTCTTT.

This clonotype was seen at least ten times. V and J are TRBV29-1 and TRBJ2-7; 11 nucleotides agree with TRBD1. CDR3 size: 14 residues. V lost 2 bases to trimming and J lost 2 bases; unmatched junction nucleotides: 2. Germline CDR1 SQVTM, CDR2 ANQGSEA. CDR3 in DNA: TGCAGCGTTGAAAGGGGACAGGGGGCCTACGAGCAGTACTTC. Its protein product is CSVERGQGAYEQYF.

In this sample, this clonotype turned up a few times. The chain couples TRBV6-6 to TRBJ1-2; D is perhaps TRBD1 (5 bases). Germline-derived CDR1 and CDR2 are MNHNY and SVGAGI (reference sequence). This CDR3 has 12 residues. V dropped 6 bases and J dropped 8 bases, with 13 bases sitting between them. The DNA of the CDR3 is TGTGCCAGCAGCTGGGGGGTTCAGGGCTACACCTTC. This sequence encodes CASSWGVQGYTF.

This clonotype was seen more than once but under ten times. The V gene is TRBV28, the J gene TRBJ2-5; D is ambiguous. V was clipped by 5 bases and J by 9 bases, with 22 bases between them. CDR1 and CDR2 (germline): MDHEN, SYDVKM. The CDR3 length is 15 residues. This CDR3 is CASSPHKTSRGAQYF. CDR3 DNA: TGTGCCAGCAGTCCCCATAAGACGTCCCGTGGGGCCCAGTACTTC.

The chain has TRBV12-3 or TRBV12-4 and TRBJ1-6; D not resolved. Trimming removed 5 bases from V and 10 bases from J, with 12 bases in between. The CDR3 runs to 13 residues. The DNA for the CDR3 is TGTGCCAGCAGTCCGGGTGCCGAGTCACCCCTCCACTTT. Its translation is CASSPGAESPLHF.

This clonotype occurred many times. The chain recombines TRBV20-1 with TRBJ1-5; D is possibly TRBD1 (6 bases). This CDR3 region has 15 residues. Per germline, CDR1 DFQATT and CDR2 SNEGSKA (reference sequence). Trimming left V 0 bases short and J 3 bases short, with 12 bases between. The chain's CDR3 is CSARELGTPNQPQHF. The CDR3 bases are TGCAGTGCTAGAGAGCTTGGGACACCCAATCAGCCCCAGCATTTT.

This clonotype was recorded at least ten times. The V gene is TRBV6-2 or TRBV6-3, the J gene TRBJ1-1, with D perhaps matching TRBD1 (5 bases). The V gene lost 8 bases and the J gene lost 1 base, with 14 bases spanning the gap. CDR1 and CDR2 from the germline V gene are MNHEY and SVGEGT. CDR3 length: 14 residues. The CDR3 region is CASDRPGQNTEAFF. The CDR3 DNA is TGTGCCAGCGATCGTCCCGGACAGAACACTGAAGCTTTCTTT.

The V call is TRBV5-1, the J call TRBJ1-4, with 8 positions matching TRBD1. This CDR3 is 14 amino acids long. V shed 3 bases, J shed 4 bases, and the junction held 2 bases outside the gene matches. Germline V gene lookup returns CDR1 SGHRS and CDR2 YFSETQ. Written as DNA, the CDR3 is TGCGCCAGCAGCTCAGGACAGGGTAATGAAAAACTGTTTTTT. Its protein is CASSSGQGNEKLFF.

V gene TRBV13 combines with J gene TRBJ2-1, with D possibly being TRBD1 or TRBD2 (5 bases each). CDR1 and CDR2 from the germline V gene are PRHDT and FYEKMQ (reference sequence). V shed 0 bases and J shed 6 bases, with 15 bases lying between them. The CDR3 sequence is 16 residues long. CDR3 coding DNA: TGTGCCAGCAGCTTAGGGGGACCCTTAAGGGGCAATGAGCAGTTCTTC. This codes for CASSLGGPLRGNEQFF.

This clonotype was counted once. V usage is TRBV20-1 and J usage is TRBJ2-1; TRBD1 matches 7 bases. Per germline, CDR1 DFQATT and CDR2 SNEGSKA (reference sequence). The V segment lost 5 bases and the J segment 11 bases; nucleotides outside the gene matches: 6. The length of the CDR3 is 11 residues. DNA of the CDR3: TGCAGTGCTCCTCTGGACAGGAAGCAGTTCTTC. Translation gives CSAPLDRKQFF.

The chain has TRBV9 and TRBJ1-2; D ambiguous. The CDR3 consists of 15 residues. V shed 3 bases and J shed 0 bases, with 12 bases lying between them. Germline CDR1 is SGDLS and CDR2 is YYNGEE. Here the CDR3 DNA reads TGTGCCAGCAGCGCTGAGGAGGGAGCTAACTATGGCTACACCTTC. Translating it yields CASSAEEGANYGYTF.

V usage is TRBV28 and J usage is TRBJ2-3; maybe TRBD1 (6 bases). Trimming shortened V by 2 bases and J by 2 bases, and 14 bases separated the two germline ends. CDR1 is MDHEN and CDR2 is SYDVKM in the germline V gene. The CDR3 runs 16 residues. CDR3 region: CASSLPQGIDTDTQYF. The CDR3 nucleotides read TGTGCCAGCAGTTTACCTCAGGGGATAGACACAGATACGCAGTATTTT.

The genes are TRBV12-3 or TRBV12-4 and TRBJ2-5; D unresolved. V was shortened by 6 bases and J by 12 bases, with 17 bases between the two germline ends. The length of the CDR3 is 12 residues. CDR3 nucleotide sequence: TGTGCCAGCAGCCTAAGGTCGGCTCCGAAGTACTTC. Amino acids: CASSLRSAPKYF.

The chain carries TRBV7-9 and TRBJ1-1; the D gene is possibly TRBD1 (5 bases). The V gene lost 2 bases and the J gene lost 1 base, with 11 bases spanning the gap. Germline values: CDR1 SEHNR, CDR2 FQNEAQ (reference sequence). The CDR3 spans 15 residues. The CDR3 is CASSLMTASNTEAFF. The CDR3 nucleotides read TGTGCCAGCAGCTTAATGACAGCATCGAACACTGAAGCTTTCTTT.

The V and J genes are TRBV2 and TRBJ2-7; no clear D gene. V was clipped by 1 base and J by 5 bases, with 9 bases between them. Germline assignment: CDR1 SNHLY and CDR2 FYNNEI. This CDR3 contains 13 residues. The DNA for the CDR3 is TGTGCCAGCAGTGAAGGTCGTCGTCACGAGCAGTACTTC. It is translated as CASSEGRRHEQYF.

This clonotype was detected many times. This chain joins TRBV4-3 and TRBJ1-2; D unclear. The CDR3 covers 16 residues. V was pared by 0 bases and J by 4 bases, with 15 bases between. Germline CDR1 is LGHNA and CDR2 is YSLEER. CDR3 in DNA: TGCGCCAGCAGCCAAGATCGGAAGGCCTGGGGCTATGGCTACACCTTC. Its protein product is CASSQDRKAWGYGYTF.

This clonotype has a handful of counts. The chain joins TRBV15 to TRBJ2-3; 8 bases agree with TRBD2. The germline gives CDR1 LNHNV, CDR2 YYDKDF (reference sequence). V lost 5 bases, J lost 6 bases, and 7 bases stayed unmatched. The length of the CDR3 is 14 residues. Written as DNA, the CDR3 is TGTGCCACCAGCTACGGGGGGGCGAGGGATACGCAGTATTTT. Protein product: CATSYGGARDTQYF. The complete variable domain, with remaining parts taken from reference TRBV15 and TRBJ2-3, reads DAMVIQNPRYQVTQFGKPVTLSCSQTLNHNVMYWYQQKSSQAPKLLFHYYDKDFNNEADTPDNFQSRRPNTSFCFLDIRSPGLGDTAMYLCATSYGGARDTQYFGPGTRLTVL.

This clonotype was recorded a few times. This rearrangement joins TRBV27 to TRBJ1-5; possible D gene TRBD1, 6 bases. Deletions cut 2 bases from V and 6 bases from J, with 8 bases between. CDR1 and CDR2 from the germline V gene are MNHEY and SMNVEV (reference sequence). The CDR3 has 13 amino acids. This chain's CDR3 is CASSLRGFQPQHF. The CDR3 DNA follows: TGTGCCAGCAGTTTAAGGGGGTTTCAGCCCCAGCATTTT.

Worth noting for this clonotype: This sequence may be a read error, since a much larger clone differs from it by one base. V gene TRBV12-5 combines with J gene TRBJ2-5; TRBD1 aligns across 7 bases. Per the germline V gene, CDR1 is LGHNT and CDR2 is FRNRAP. The J segment lost 3 bases and the V segment lost 3 bases, leaving 1 base of the junction unmatched. The CDR3 has 13 amino acids. Here the CDR3 DNA reads TGTGCTAGTGGTTTTGGGACAGAAGAGACCCAGTACTTC. This translates into CASGFGTEETQYF.

This clonotype was counted a few times. V gene TRBV30 combines with J gene TRBJ2-2; maybe TRBD2 (5 bases). The CDR3 runs to 14 residues. Per the germline V gene, CDR1 is GTSNPN and CDR2 is SVGIG (reference sequence). V was cut by 1 base and J by 7 bases, with 13 bases left in between. The CDR3 spells CAWSAPSYGGELFF. The CDR3 DNA is TGTGCCTGGAGTGCCCCTAGCTACGGCGGGGAGCTGTTTTTT.

The chain combines TRBV11-2 with TRBJ1-4, with 8 bases that match TRBD1. V shed 3 bases and J 8 bases; nucleotides not matched to a gene: 2. Per the germline V gene, CDR1 is SGHAT and CDR2 is FQNNGV. This CDR3 has 13 residues. In nucleotides, the CDR3 is TGTGCCAGCAGCTTTGGACAGGGAGAAAAACTGTTTTTT. It specifies CASSFGQGEKLFF.